This is a list of T cell receptor beta chains from one sample in a study of metastatic and nonmetastatic thyroid tumors. TCRdb reassembled clones from the PCR reads with MiXCR. Of around 23,000 clones in the sample, approximately 22% were seen once. The sample consisted of tumor tissue. Receptor source: a female donor with papillary thyroid cancer or a benign thyroid nodule (not recorded which). Some clones in this sample may be carry-over from other donors' samples. CDR3s include the opening cysteine and the closing phenylalanine or tryptophan. Fields, in order: clone size, V gene, J gene, D gene, CDR3 DNA, CDR3 protein. The D gene is left open where the match is weak. Clone size appears in some rows only: once, few, many, or a class for an expanded clone.

clone size: many
V gene: TRBV7-2
J gene: TRBJ2-3
D gene: NA
CDR3 DNA: TGTGCCAGCAGCCCAGACCTCTGGGTAGATACGCAGTATTTT
CDR3 protein: CASSPDLWVDTQYF

clone size: few
V gene: TRBV30
J gene: TRBJ2-1
D gene: NA
CDR3 DNA: TGTGCCTGGAGTGCCGGGACTGCTCTCAATGAGCAGTTCTTC
CDR3 protein: CAWSAGTALNEQFF

clone size: many
V gene: TRBV6-5
J gene: TRBJ2-7
D gene: TRBD2
CDR3 DNA: TGTGCCAGCAGTTCGGGACTAGCGGGATTTTTTTCGCGGGAGCAGTACTTC
CDR3 protein: CASSSGLAGFFSREQYF

clone size: NA
V gene: TRBV20-1
J gene: TRBJ2-1
D gene: TRBD2
CDR3 DNA: TGCAGTGCTAGAGTTCTAGCGGGAGAGCTCCTCCCCTTC
CDR3 protein: CSARVLAGELLPF

clone size: many
V gene: TRBV9
J gene: TRBJ2-2
D gene: NA
CDR3 DNA: TGTGCCAGCAGCGTAGAAGCCGGGGGGCTTGTTACCGGGGAGCTGTTTTTT
CDR3 protein: CASSVEAGGLVTGELFF

clone size: many
V gene: TRBV19
J gene: TRBJ2-1
D gene: NA
CDR3 DNA: TGTGCCAGTAGTATGGTAGCTCGGAGCTCCTACAATGAGCAGTTCTTC
CDR3 protein: CASSMVARSSYNEQFF

clone size: many
V gene: TRBV20-1
J gene: TRBJ1-4
D gene: NA
CDR3 DNA: TGCAGTGCTAGAGATTCCAGGGTCGTGAGGGAAAAACTGTTTTTT
CDR3 protein: CSARDSRVVREKLFF

clone size: NA
V gene: TRBV20-1
J gene: TRBJ1-5
D gene: NA
CDR3 DNA: TGCAGTGTTTTGCTGGGGGCGGATTATAGCAATCAGCCCCAGCATTTT
CDR3 protein: CSVLLGADYSNQPQHF

clone size: NA
V gene: TRBV4-1
J gene: TRBJ1-2
D gene: NA
CDR3 DNA: TGCGCCAGCAGCCAAGAGCGTATGGGGTATGGCTACACCTTC
CDR3 protein: CASSQERMGYGYTF

clone size: NA
V gene: TRBV4-1
J gene: TRBJ2-1
D gene: TRBD2
CDR3 DNA: TGCGCCAGCAGCCAAGGTGGACTAGCGGGAGAGGAGCAGTTCTTC
CDR3 protein: CASSQGGLAGEEQFF

clone size: few
V gene: TRBV5-1
J gene: TRBJ1-2
D gene: NA
CDR3 DNA: TGCGCCAGCAACCTTGGGGGGGCGGAAGGCTACACCTTC
CDR3 protein: CASNLGGAEGYTF

clone size: many
V gene: TRBV27
J gene: TRBJ2-2
D gene: NA
CDR3 DNA: TGTGCCAGCAGTTTACGGGGGGAGCTGTTTTTT
CDR3 protein: CASSLRGELFF

clone size: NA
V gene: TRBV2
J gene: TRBJ2-5
D gene: TRBD2
CDR3 DNA: TGTGCCAGCAGACCGCGGGAGGGCCAAGAGACCCAGTACTTC
CDR3 protein: CASRPREGQETQYF

clone size: NA
V gene: TRBV6-4
J gene: TRBJ2-1
D gene: TRBD2
CDR3 DNA: TGTGCCAGCAGTGCCCTCCTAGCGGGAGAAGACAATGAGCAGTTCTTC
CDR3 protein: CASSALLAGEDNEQFF

clone size: many
V gene: TRBV2
J gene: TRBJ2-7
D gene: NA
CDR3 DNA: TGTGCCAGCAGTGGGGGGGGACAGGTCTCCTACGAGCAGTACTTC
CDR3 protein: CASSGGGQVSYEQYF

clone size: few
V gene: TRBV6-1
J gene: TRBJ2-3
D gene: TRBD2
CDR3 DNA: TGTGCCAGCAAGACGGGAGGGACGGGAGATACGCAGTATTTT
CDR3 protein: CASKTGGTGDTQYF

clone size: medium-sized
V gene: TRBV12-3/TRBV12-4
J gene: TRBJ1-2
D gene: TRBD1
CDR3 DNA: TGTGCCAGCAGTCGGGACAGGGTCTATGGCTACACCTTC
CDR3 protein: CASSRDRVYGYTF

clone size: few
V gene: TRBV6-1
J gene: TRBJ2-1
D gene: TRBD2
CDR3 DNA: TGTGCCAGCAGTGGAGTGGAGGGGACTAGACAGTTCTTC
CDR3 protein: CASSGVEGTRQFF

clone size: few
V gene: TRBV6-1
J gene: TRBJ2-7
D gene: TRBD2
CDR3 DNA: TGTGCCAGCCGGACTAGCGGGCGTGGGTACGAGCAGTACTTC
CDR3 protein: CASRTSGRGYEQYF

clone size: many
V gene: TRBV5-4
J gene: TRBJ2-5
D gene: NA
CDR3 DNA: TGTGCCAGCAGGCTGCGGGCAGAAGGAGAGACCCAGTACTTC
CDR3 protein: CASRLRAEGETQYF

clone size: NA
V gene: TRBV9
J gene: TRBJ2-3
D gene: TRBD2
CDR3 DNA: TGTGCCAGCAGCGTAGGTAGCGGGAGCACAGATACGCAGTATTTT
CDR3 protein: CASSVGSGSTDTQYF

clone size: few
V gene: TRBV6-1
J gene: TRBJ2-3
D gene: TRBD1
CDR3 DNA: TGTGCCAGCAGTAAACAGGGGCGGGCGGACACAGATACGCAGTATTTT
CDR3 protein: CASSKQGRADTDTQYF

clone size: NA
V gene: TRBV11-2
J gene: TRBJ2-7
D gene: TRBD1
CDR3 DNA: TGTGCCAGCACCCAAAGGCTCGAGACAGGGGATGGTGAGCAGTACTTC
CDR3 protein: CASTQRLETGDGEQYF

clone size: NA
V gene: TRBV20-1
J gene: TRBJ2-1
D gene: TRBD2
CDR3 DNA: TGCAGTGCTAGAGAGGCTAGCGGGAGTATCCCCAATGAGCAGTTCTTC
CDR3 protein: CSAREASGSIPNEQFF

clone size: many
V gene: TRBV7-2
J gene: TRBJ2-7
D gene: TRBD1
CDR3 DNA: TGTGCCAGCAGCTTGGGGACAGGATACGAGCAGTACTTC
CDR3 protein: CASSLGTGYEQYF

clone size: once
V gene: TRBV2
J gene: TRBJ2-3
D gene: NA
CDR3 DNA: TGTGCCAGCAGTCTAAATTCGGCTAGACCCACAGATACGCAGTATTTT
CDR3 protein: CASSLNSARPTDTQYF

clone size: medium-sized
V gene: TRBV6-1
J gene: TRBJ1-1
D gene: NA
CDR3 DNA: TGTGCCAGCAGCCAGTCGAGGTTCACTGAAGCTTTCTTT
CDR3 protein: CASSQSRFTEAFF

clone size: few
V gene: TRBV27
J gene: TRBJ1-5
D gene: NA
CDR3 DNA: TGTGCCTCACGGAGTGACGGGTATCAGCCCCAGCATTTT
CDR3 protein: CASRSDGYQPQHF

clone size: many
V gene: TRBV20-1
J gene: TRBJ2-7
D gene: NA
CDR3 DNA: TGCAGTGCAAGCAGGGACCCTGAACCTTACGAGCAGTACTTC
CDR3 protein: CSASRDPEPYEQYF

clone size: NA
V gene: TRBV7-2
J gene: TRBJ1-2
D gene: NA
CDR3 DNA: TGTGCCAGCAGCTTAGCCCACCTCGGACAGACTTTGCGTGGCTACACCTTC
CDR3 protein: CASSLAHLGQTLRGYTF

clone size: few
V gene: TRBV12-3/TRBV12-4
J gene: TRBJ1-4
D gene: NA
CDR3 DNA: TGTGCCAGCAGTTTTGGGGGGGACGAAAAACTGTTTTTT
CDR3 protein: CASSFGGDEKLFF

clone size: many
V gene: TRBV27
J gene: TRBJ2-2
D gene: TRBD1
CDR3 DNA: TGTGCCAGCAGTTTGGGGGGACAGGGGAGAAGGGAGCTGTTTTTT
CDR3 protein: CASSLGGQGRRELFF

clone size: NA
V gene: TRBV18
J gene: TRBJ1-6
D gene: NA
CDR3 DNA: TGTGCCAGCTCGAAGACCGTCAGCTCCTATAATTCACCCCTCCACTTT
CDR3 protein: CASSKTVSSYNSPLHF

clone size: many
V gene: TRBV27
J gene: TRBJ2-5
D gene: TRBD1
CDR3 DNA: TGTGCCAGCAGTTTATCGTGGGACAGGGGGCGGGAGACCCAGTACTTC
CDR3 protein: CASSLSWDRGRETQYF

clone size: many
V gene: TRBV11-1
J gene: TRBJ1-5
D gene: NA
CDR3 DNA: TGTGCCAGCAGCTTCGGCCGAATCTCTAGCAATCAGCCCCAGCATTTT
CDR3 protein: CASSFGRISSNQPQHF

clone size: NA
V gene: TRBV6-5
J gene: TRBJ1-2
D gene: NA
CDR3 DNA: NA
CDR3 protein: CASILDAGGYGYTF

clone size: NA
V gene: TRBV3-1
J gene: TRBJ2-7
D gene: TRBD2
CDR3 DNA: TGTGCCAGCAGCCAAGGGGGACTAGTTTCCTACGAGCAGTACTTC
CDR3 protein: CASSQGGLVSYEQYF

clone size: many
V gene: TRBV28
J gene: TRBJ1-5
D gene: NA
CDR3 DNA: TGTGCCAGCATCCAGGGACAACAGCCCCAGCATTTT
CDR3 protein: CASIQGQQPQHF

clone size: many
V gene: TRBV7-2
J gene: TRBJ1-5
D gene: NA
CDR3 DNA: TGTGCCAGCAGCCACAGCAATAATCAGCCCCAGCATTTT
CDR3 protein: CASSHSNNQPQHF

clone size: few
V gene: TRBV5-1
J gene: TRBJ2-7
D gene: NA
CDR3 DNA: TGCGCCAGTACTAACGACGACTACGAGCAGTACTTC
CDR3 protein: CASTNDDYEQYF

clone size: NA
V gene: TRBV20-1
J gene: TRBJ1-6
D gene: TRBD1
CDR3 DNA: TGCAGTGCTAGAGATCTTGGGACAGTCTTCTCACCCCTCCACTTT
CDR3 protein: CSARDLGTVFSPLHF

clone size: few
V gene: TRBV6-1
J gene: TRBJ1-3
D gene: TRBD1
CDR3 DNA: TGTGCCAGCAGTGAATCGGACAGGGAAGGTGGAAACACCATATATTTT
CDR3 protein: CASSESDREGGNTIYF

clone size: many
V gene: TRBV30
J gene: TRBJ2-1
D gene: NA
CDR3 DNA: TGTGCCTGGTCTCTGACCGGCAATGAGCAGTTCTTC
CDR3 protein: CAWSLTGNEQFF

clone size: once
V gene: TRBV11-3
J gene: TRBJ2-7
D gene: NA
CDR3 DNA: TGTGCCAGCAGCCGGCACACGGTGGGTTCACGCTACGAGCAGTACTTC
CDR3 protein: CASSRHTVGSRYEQYF

clone size: few
V gene: TRBV7-9
J gene: TRBJ1-3
D gene: NA
CDR3 DNA: TGTGCCAGCAGCCCGGCCGCAACAGGGGGAAACACCATATATTTT
CDR3 protein: CASSPAATGGNTIYF

clone size: few
V gene: TRBV28
J gene: TRBJ2-3
D gene: NA
CDR3 DNA: TGTGCCAGCAGTTTAGGAGGGGGTGGGGATACGCAGTATTTT
CDR3 protein: CASSLGGGGDTQYF

clone size: few
V gene: TRBV28
J gene: TRBJ1-1
D gene: TRBD1
CDR3 DNA: TGTGCCAGCAGTTTGGGGACAGGGGATACAAATGAAGCTTTCTTT
CDR3 protein: CASSLGTGDTNEAFF

clone size: once
V gene: TRBV5-1
J gene: TRBJ2-7
D gene: TRBD2
CDR3 DNA: TGCGCCAGCAGCTTGGGCGGGAGGGGCGAGCAGTACTTC
CDR3 protein: CASSLGGRGEQYF

clone size: many
V gene: TRBV6-4
J gene: TRBJ2-7
D gene: NA
CDR3 DNA: TGTGCCAGCACCGAGAAGGGGGGCCGGGGACGATACGAGCAGTACTTC
CDR3 protein: CASTEKGGRGRYEQYF

clone size: NA
V gene: TRBV27
J gene: TRBJ1-1
D gene: NA
CDR3 DNA: TGTGCCAGCAGTTTCTACTACAGTGTAAGGTACACTGAAGCTTTCTTT
CDR3 protein: CASSFYYSVRYTEAFF

clone size: few
V gene: TRBV6-6
J gene: TRBJ2-6
D gene: NA
CDR3 DNA: TGTGCCAGCAGTTACTCATTAAGTAACTCTGGGGCCAACGTCCTGACTTTC
CDR3 protein: CASSYSLSNSGANVLTF

clone size: NA
V gene: TRBV18
J gene: TRBJ2-2
D gene: NA
CDR3 DNA: TGTGCCAGCTCAACCTACACCGGGGAGCTGTTTTTT
CDR3 protein: CASSTYTGELFF

clone size: many
V gene: TRBV12-3/TRBV12-4
J gene: TRBJ1-6
D gene: NA
CDR3 DNA: TGTGCCAGCAGTTTGGGGGGGTCTTCTAATTCACCCCTCCACTTT
CDR3 protein: CASSLGGSSNSPLHF

clone size: few
V gene: TRBV7-2
J gene: TRBJ2-3
D gene: NA
CDR3 DNA: TGTGCCAGCAGCGAAAGAGGGTCGACGAAGTATTTT
CDR3 protein: CASSERGSTKYF

clone size: medium-sized
V gene: TRBV12-3/TRBV12-4
J gene: TRBJ1-5
D gene: NA
CDR3 DNA: TGTGCCAGCAGTTTTGGGAGCAATCAGCCCCAGCATTTT
CDR3 protein: CASSFGSNQPQHF

clone size: few
V gene: TRBV6-1
J gene: TRBJ2-3
D gene: TRBD1
CDR3 DNA: TGTGCCAGCAGTCTTCCGGGACAGAGCACAGATACGCAGTATTTT
CDR3 protein: CASSLPGQSTDTQYF

clone size: many
V gene: TRBV9
J gene: TRBJ2-2
D gene: NA
CDR3 DNA: TGTGCCAGCTCCCGGAGGCAGCGAACCGCCGGGGAGCTGTTTTTT
CDR3 protein: CASSRRQRTAGELFF

clone size: few
V gene: TRBV6-5
J gene: TRBJ2-7
D gene: NA
CDR3 DNA: TGTGCCAGCAGAGGTCTCTGGGAGCAGTACTTC
CDR3 protein: CASRGLWEQYF

clone size: many
V gene: TRBV5-5
J gene: TRBJ2-2
D gene: NA
CDR3 DNA: TGTGCCAGCAGCTTGGGGAACACCGGGGAGCTGTTTTTT
CDR3 protein: CASSLGNTGELFF